This T cell receptor (beta chain) was observed in a study of T cells after yellow fever vaccination. General study results and limits: Subsequent booster samples again held most clones from primary vaccination (just under 98% CD4, roughly 90% CD8).

The CDR3 is 14 amino acids. From germline, CDR1 is SGHRS and CDR2 YFSETQ. The V gene lost 4 bases and the J gene lost 1 base, with 11 bases spanning the gap. For TCR, cDNA came from 5'RACE template switching, which added a universal primer site and UMIs. TCRdb recomputed calls from the 5' RACE reads with MiXCR, one row per CDR3 protein. The profile shows roughly 62,000 distinct CDR3 sequences, roughly 6.9% of them singletons. This clonotype was counted a few times. Antigen unknown. The source was CD8+ T cells sorted from PBMCs, collected on the day of the first yellow fever vaccination. The chain has TRBV5-1 and TRBJ1-1, with D possibly matching TRBD1 (5 bases). This TCR came from a man between 18 and 29 years old who received the YFV17D yellow fever vaccine. CDR3 loop: CASSPRAGNTEAFF. CDR3 coding DNA: TGCGCCAGCAGCCCCAGGGCAGGGAACACTGAAGCTTTCTTT.